A selection of T cell receptor beta chains follows, all from one sample in a study. A single record per CDR3 protein comes from TCRdb applying MiXCR to the 5' RACE reads. The data show roughly 58,000 distinct CDR3 sequences, 20% to 25% seen once. The sequenced material came from tumor-infiltrating Tregs sorted from the breast tumor. The receptors shown here come from a female donor with breast cancer. CDR3s include the opening cysteine and the closing phenylalanine or tryptophan. Fields, in order: V gene, J gene, CDR3 length, D gene, clone size, CDR3 DNA, CDR3 protein. D genes are given only for firm matches. The size entry is marked missing in some rows and otherwise reads once, few, many or a size class.

v_call: TRBV18
j_call: TRBJ2-2
cdr3_length: 15
d_call: TRBD1
clone_size: few
cdr3_nt: TGTGCCAGCTCGCGCCAGGGGGCCGACACCGGGGAGCTGTTTTTT
cdr3_aa: CASSRQGADTGELFF

v_call: TRBV6-5
j_call: TRBJ2-1
cdr3_length: 16
d_call: .
clone_size: .
cdr3_nt: TGTGCCAGCAGATTATCCGGGACACACTCCTACAATGAGCAGTTCTTC
cdr3_aa: CASRLSGTHSYNEQFF

v_call: TRBV30
j_call: TRBJ2-1
cdr3_length: 13
d_call: TRBD2
clone_size: few
cdr3_nt: TGTGCCTGTTCTAGCGGGAGTAAATATGAGCAGTTCTTC
cdr3_aa: CACSSGSKYEQFF

v_call: TRBV12-3/TRBV12-4
j_call: TRBJ1-1
cdr3_length: 13
d_call: .
clone_size: many
cdr3_nt: TGTGCCAGCAGTTTCCCTGACCCCTCCACAGCTTTCTTT
cdr3_aa: CASSFPDPSTAFF

v_call: TRBV4-2
j_call: TRBJ2-4
cdr3_length: 14
d_call: .
clone_size: few
cdr3_nt: TGTGCCAGCAGCCAAGATAGTACATCGGGACCTTCATACTTC
cdr3_aa: CASSQDSTSGPSYF

v_call: TRBV20-1
j_call: TRBJ1-5
cdr3_length: 15
d_call: TRBD1
clone_size: many
cdr3_nt: TGCAGTGCAGACAGGGCCCTGGGGGGCAATCAGCCCCAGCATTTT
cdr3_aa: CSADRALGGNQPQHF

v_call: TRBV7-2
j_call: TRBJ1-2
cdr3_length: 16
d_call: TRBD1
clone_size: .
cdr3_nt: TGTGCCAGCAGCTTAGGCGGCAGGACAGGGCTTGAGGGCTACACCTTC
cdr3_aa: CASSLGGRTGLEGYTF

v_call: TRBV19
j_call: TRBJ2-4
cdr3_length: 15
d_call: TRBD1
clone_size: few
cdr3_nt: TGTGCCAGTAGTACGGGACAGGGTGGCAAAAACATTCAGTACTTC
cdr3_aa: CASSTGQGGKNIQYF

v_call: TRBV12-3/TRBV12-4
j_call: TRBJ2-4
cdr3_length: 12
d_call: .
clone_size: .
cdr3_nt: TGTGCCAGCAGTTTGATCCAAAACATTCAGTACTTC
cdr3_aa: CASSLIQNIQYF

v_call: TRBV4-1
j_call: TRBJ1-4
cdr3_length: 16
d_call: TRBD1
clone_size: .
cdr3_nt: TGCGCCAGCAGCCAGGAGACAGGGACCGTAATGGGGAAACTGTTTTTT
cdr3_aa: CASSQETGTVMGKLFF

v_call: TRBV2
j_call: TRBJ2-5
cdr3_length: 13
d_call: .
clone_size: few
cdr3_nt: TGTGCCAGCAGTTCAGGGACTCGGGGGACCCAGTACTTC
cdr3_aa: CASSSGTRGTQYF

v_call: TRBV5-5
j_call: TRBJ1-5
cdr3_length: 15
d_call: .
clone_size: few
cdr3_nt: TGTGCCAGCAGCCCGAGGACGGAAAGCAATCAGCCCCAGCATTTT
cdr3_aa: CASSPRTESNQPQHF

v_call: TRBV11-2
j_call: TRBJ2-1
cdr3_length: 20
d_call: TRBD2
clone_size: .
cdr3_nt: TGTGCCAGCAGCCCCGTCATTAGCGGGACGTTGTCGAGCTCCTACAATGAGCAGTTCTTC
cdr3_aa: CASSPVISGTLSSSYNEQFF

v_call: TRBV18
j_call: TRBJ1-2
cdr3_length: 14
d_call: TRBD1
clone_size: few
cdr3_nt: TGTGCCAGCTCACGGGCAGGGGGCTACTATGGCTACACCTTC
cdr3_aa: CASSRAGGYYGYTF

v_call: TRBV5-1
j_call: TRBJ1-1
cdr3_length: 17
d_call: .
clone_size: .
cdr3_nt: .
cdr3_aa: CASSFFGPGLEATEAFF

v_call: TRBV5-1
j_call: TRBJ2-1
cdr3_length: 17
d_call: .
clone_size: few
cdr3_nt: TGCGCCAGCAGCTTGCCTCCCCGGGGTGGGCACATCAATGAGCAGTTCTTC
cdr3_aa: CASSLPPRGGHINEQFF

v_call: TRBV6-4
j_call: TRBJ2-1
cdr3_length: 13
d_call: .
clone_size: many
cdr3_nt: TGTGCCAGCAGTCGAGACTACAGCGATGAGCAGTTCTTC
cdr3_aa: CASSRDYSDEQFF

v_call: TRBV19
j_call: TRBJ1-2
cdr3_length: 13
d_call: .
clone_size: few
cdr3_nt: TGTGCCAGCACAAGAAATAATCTCTATGGCTACACCTTC
cdr3_aa: CASTRNNLYGYTF

v_call: TRBV20-1
j_call: TRBJ2-7
cdr3_length: 14
d_call: TRBD2
clone_size: many
cdr3_nt: TGCAGTGCTTTAGTTAGCGGGATAAACTACGAGCAGTACTTC
cdr3_aa: CSALVSGINYEQYF

v_call: TRBV4-1
j_call: TRBJ1-1
cdr3_length: 14
d_call: .
clone_size: few
cdr3_nt: TGCGCCAGCAGCCAAGGAATACGGAACACTGAAGCTTTCTTT
cdr3_aa: CASSQGIRNTEAFF

v_call: TRBV20-1
j_call: TRBJ2-7
cdr3_length: 13
d_call: .
clone_size: few
cdr3_nt: TGCAGTGCAAGACCGGACGACTCCTACGAGCAGTACTTC
cdr3_aa: CSARPDDSYEQYF

v_call: TRBV18
j_call: TRBJ2-2
cdr3_length: 13
d_call: .
clone_size: many
cdr3_nt: TGTGCCAGCTCACTCAGGGACACCGGGGAGCTGTTTTTT
cdr3_aa: CASSLRDTGELFF

v_call: TRBV2
j_call: TRBJ2-2
cdr3_length: 14
d_call: .
clone_size: few
cdr3_nt: TGTGCCAGCAGGGTCCCCCGAGCGTCCGGGGAGCTGTTTTTT
cdr3_aa: CASRVPRASGELFF

v_call: TRBV12-3/TRBV12-4
j_call: TRBJ2-1
cdr3_length: 11
d_call: .
clone_size: .
cdr3_nt: TGTGCCAGCAGTGCAATGGATGAGCAGTTCTTC
cdr3_aa: CASSAMDEQFF

v_call: TRBV5-5
j_call: TRBJ2-2
cdr3_length: 13
d_call: .
clone_size: .
cdr3_nt: TGTGCCAGCAAAGGGTACAACACCGGGGAGCTGTTTTTT
cdr3_aa: CASKGYNTGELFF

v_call: TRBV7-9
j_call: TRBJ1-5
cdr3_length: 13
d_call: .
clone_size: .
cdr3_nt: TGTGCCAGCAGCTTAACAGATGACCAGCCCCAGCATTTT
cdr3_aa: CASSLTDDQPQHF

v_call: TRBV5-1
j_call: TRBJ2-7
cdr3_length: 15
d_call: .
clone_size: .
cdr3_nt: TGCGCCAGCAGCTTGGCCGGGAGTAGATCCTACGAGCAGTACTTC
cdr3_aa: CASSLAGSRSYEQYF

v_call: TRBV30
j_call: TRBJ2-7
cdr3_length: 11
d_call: .
clone_size: .
cdr3_nt: TGTGCCTGGAGTAGGGCGGGGAATGGGTACTTC
cdr3_aa: CAWSRAGNGYF

v_call: TRBV7-6
j_call: TRBJ2-1
cdr3_length: 18
d_call: TRBD2
clone_size: many
cdr3_nt: TGTGCCAGCAGCTCCCACCGGGGTAGCGGGAGGGCCTACAATGAGCAGTTCTTC
cdr3_aa: CASSSHRGSGRAYNEQFF

v_call: TRBV5-6
j_call: TRBJ2-3
cdr3_length: 15
d_call: .
clone_size: many
cdr3_nt: TGTGCCAGCAGCTTGAGGCAGGGTCTCACAGATACGCAGTATTTT
cdr3_aa: CASSLRQGLTDTQYF

v_call: TRBV27
j_call: TRBJ2-7
cdr3_length: 11
d_call: .
clone_size: few
cdr3_nt: TGTGCCAGCAGTAGGGTCGGGGAGCAGTACTTC
cdr3_aa: CASSRVGEQYF

v_call: TRBV6-5
j_call: TRBJ1-2
cdr3_length: 14
d_call: TRBD1
clone_size: .
cdr3_nt: TGTGCCAGCAGGAGACAGGGAATTAGCTATGGCTACACCTTC
cdr3_aa: CASRRQGISYGYTF

v_call: TRBV15
j_call: TRBJ1-2
cdr3_length: 15
d_call: .
clone_size: .
cdr3_nt: TGTGCCACCAGCAGAGGCGACGGAACTAACTATGGCTACACCTTC
cdr3_aa: CATSRGDGTNYGYTF

v_call: TRBV29-1
j_call: TRBJ1-4
cdr3_length: 14
d_call: .
clone_size: .
cdr3_nt: TGCAGCGTTGACCCGACAGGAGCAGGGGAAAAACTGTTTTTT
cdr3_aa: CSVDPTGAGEKLFF

v_call: TRBV5-1
j_call: TRBJ2-7
cdr3_length: 16
d_call: .
clone_size: many
cdr3_nt: TGCGCCAGCAGGTTCTCCACAGGGAGGGGTACCTACGAGCAGTACTTC
cdr3_aa: CASRFSTGRGTYEQYF

v_call: TRBV14
j_call: TRBJ2-4
cdr3_length: 12
d_call: .
clone_size: .
cdr3_nt: TGTGCCAGCAGCCAGAAGGTGTTCGGGGAGTACTTC
cdr3_aa: CASSQKVFGEYF

v_call: TRBV20-1
j_call: TRBJ2-3
cdr3_length: 13
d_call: TRBD1
clone_size: few
cdr3_nt: TGCAGTGCTAGAGATGGGACAGTTGATACGCAGTATTTT
cdr3_aa: CSARDGTVDTQYF

v_call: TRBV2
j_call: TRBJ2-5
cdr3_length: 14
d_call: .
clone_size: few
cdr3_nt: TGTGCCAGCAGTCCTAGGCAGGGAGAAGAGACCCAGTACTTC
cdr3_aa: CASSPRQGEETQYF

v_call: TRBV5-1
j_call: TRBJ1-5
cdr3_length: 13
d_call: .
clone_size: many
cdr3_nt: TGCGCCAGCAGCTTGATGGTTGATCAGCCCCAGCATTTT
cdr3_aa: CASSLMVDQPQHF

v_call: TRBV7-2
j_call: TRBJ2-5
cdr3_length: 15
d_call: TRBD1
clone_size: few
cdr3_nt: TGTGCCAGCAGCTTTGGGACAGGGGCAAGGGAGACCCAGTACTTC
cdr3_aa: CASSFGTGARETQYF

v_call: TRBV5-1
j_call: TRBJ2-1
cdr3_length: 16
d_call: TRBD1
clone_size: once
cdr3_nt: TGCGCCAGCAGCTTGGGGCCACAGGGGCCCTACAATGAGCAGTTCTTC
cdr3_aa: CASSLGPQGPYNEQFF

v_call: TRBV24-1
j_call: TRBJ2-3
cdr3_length: 16
d_call: TRBD1
clone_size: .
cdr3_nt: TGTGCCACCAGTGATTTTGACAGGGGACGGGCAGATACGCAGTATTTT
cdr3_aa: CATSDFDRGRADTQYF

v_call: TRBV5-6
j_call: TRBJ1-1
cdr3_length: 16
d_call: .
clone_size: .
cdr3_nt: TGTGCCAGCAGCTTGGCTGGTCTGGGAAGTAACACTGAAGCTTTCTTT
cdr3_aa: CASSLAGLGSNTEAFF

v_call: TRBV7-2
j_call: TRBJ2-3
cdr3_length: 15
d_call: .
clone_size: .
cdr3_nt: TGTGCCAGCAGCTTTACTCCCGGCCCCACAGATACGCAGTATTTT
cdr3_aa: CASSFTPGPTDTQYF